The clone carrying this T cell receptor beta chain was detected only a few times. The data were obtained in a study of blood T cell repertoires in COVID-19. Study-level background: From T cells, B-cell-depleted T cells, or PBMCs came the material, which was cDNA or gDNA.

Only in-frame clones appear in the TCRdb table, and some are missing; sequencing was by immunoSEQ multiplex PCR. The table lists 65,000 to 80,000 clones, around 84% of them singletons. Germline-derived CDR1 and CDR2 are LGHDT and YNNKEL (reference sequence). There are 13 residues in the CDR3. J was trimmed by 2 bases and V by 7 bases; bases with no gene match: 4. Sequenced material: peripheral blood. The gene calls are TRBV3-1 (or the pseudogene TRBV3-2) and TRBJ2-7; 8 bases are a match to TRBD1. This sequence was found in a human donor in a cohort sampled during active COVID-19. The CDR3 DNA is TGTGCCAGCACACTACAGGGGGCCTACGAGCAGTACTTC. Protein: CASTLQGAYEQYF.